Listed below are T cell receptor beta chains from one sample, sequenced in a study of identical twins. Each CDR3 protein gets one entry after TCRdb re-called the 5' RACE reads with MiXCR. The sample has more than 600,000 distinct CDR3 sequences, 15% to 20% seen once; the top ten hold around 14%. This sample was shared with a second study, whose subject was T cells expressing NK-cell markers.

Sequencing was performed on PBMCs. Receptors originate from a young woman in good health. CDR3s include the opening cysteine and the closing phenylalanine or tryptophan. Each record gives: V gene, D gene, J gene, clone size, CDR3 protein, CDR3 DNA. The D gene is left open where the match is weak. The size entry is marked missing in some rows and otherwise reads once, few, many or a size class.

TRBV5-6	TRBD2	TRBJ2-1	few	CASSWPLAGGHAEQFF	TGTGCCAGCAGCTGGCCCCTAGCGGGGGGGCACGCTGAGCAGTTCTTC
TRBV4-3	-	TRBJ2-5	few	CASSQVIYSWETQYF	TGCGCCAGCAGCCAAGTTATATATTCGTGGGAGACCCAGTACTTC
TRBV12-3/TRBV12-4	-	TRBJ2-1	few	CASSSGAPPYNEQFF	TGTGCCAGCAGCTCAGGGGCGCCGCCTTACAATGAGCAGTTCTTC
TRBV9	-	TRBJ2-3	-	CASSVGSPASGTDTQYF	TGTGCCAGCAGCGTAGGATCCCCCGCTAGCGGCACAGATACGCAGTATTTT
TRBV13	TRBD1	TRBJ2-1	-	CASSFGQGIGNEQFF	TGTGCCAGCAGCTTTGGACAGGGTATCGGAAATGAGCAGTTCTTC
TRBV20-1	TRBD2	TRBJ2-2	-	CSAKRAGGGVTGELFF	TGCAGTGCTAAAAGGGCCGGCGGGGGGGTCACCGGGGAGCTGTTTTTT
TRBV4-1	TRBD2	TRBJ2-3	few	CASSQEGLVFTDTQYF	TGCGCCAGCAGCCAAGAAGGACTAGTGTTCACAGATACGCAGTATTTT
TRBV20-1	TRBD2	TRBJ2-1	few	CSVPSGHEQFF	TGCAGTGTTCCTAGCGGTCATGAGCAGTTCTTC
TRBV29-1	TRBD1	TRBJ2-1	many	CSVEGTGNVDEQFF	TGCAGCGTTGAAGGGACAGGCAACGTCGATGAGCAGTTCTTC
TRBV10-3	-	TRBJ2-3	few	CAIRVGGRETDTQYF	TGTGCCATCAGGGTTGGGGGGAGAGAGACAGATACGCAGTATTTT
TRBV20-1	TRBD1	TRBJ2-1	few	CSARNTGGYNEQFF	TGCAGTGCTAGAAATACAGGGGGTTACAATGAGCAGTTCTTC
TRBV10-1	-	TRBJ1-1	few	CASSDPMVTEAFF	TGCGCCAGCAGTGATCCTATGGTCACTGAAGCTTTCTTT
TRBV7-2	-	TRBJ1-1	-	CASSPPLGAFTEAFF	TGTGCCAGCAGCCCTCCTTTAGGGGCGTTCACTGAAGCTTTCTTT
TRBV6-1	TRBD1	TRBJ2-5	few	CASRLGQGVRETQYF	TGTGCCAGCAGACTGGGACAGGGGGTCCGAGAGACCCAGTACTTC
TRBV5-1	TRBD2	TRBJ2-1	-	CASSITSDEQFF	TGCGCCAGCAGCATAACTAGCGATGAGCAGTTCTTC
TRBV3-1	-	TRBJ1-1	-	CASQGTNTEAFF	TGTGCCAGCCAGGGGACGAACACTGAAGCTTTCTTT
TRBV20-1	-	TRBJ1-5	-	CSASGGQPQHF	TGCAGTGCTAGTGGGGGTCAGCCCCAGCATTTT
TRBV5-1	TRBD1	TRBJ2-1	-	CASSFRTGSSYNEQFF	TGCGCCAGCAGCTTCAGGACAGGGAGCTCCTACAATGAGCAGTTCTTC
TRBV7-9	TRBD1	TRBJ2-1	few	CASSLIQGANEQFF	TGTGCCAGCAGCTTAATACAGGGGGCGAATGAGCAGTTCTTC
TRBV2	-	TRBJ2-1	-	CASRGGAIVEQFF	TGTGCCAGCAGAGGGGGGGCTATTGTCGAGCAGTTCTTC
TRBV10-3	-	TRBJ1-6	few	CAISEGDSLNSPLHF	TGTGCCATCAGTGAGGGCGACAGCCTTAATTCACCCCTCCACTTT
TRBV9	TRBD2	TRBJ2-5	-	CASSVATSVLHGGETQYF	TGTGCCAGCAGCGTAGCTACTAGCGTCCTCCACGGGGGAGAGACCCAGTACTTC
TRBV7-9	TRBD1	TRBJ1-1	once	CASSRQGFSDTEAFF	TGTGCCAGCAGCAGACAGGGTTTTTCGGACACTGAAGCTTTCTTT
TRBV3-1	-	TRBJ2-3	few	CASSRGDGPQDTQYF	TGTGCCAGCAGCCGAGGGGACGGACCTCAAGATACGCAGTATTTT
TRBV3-1	-	TRBJ1-2	-	CASSLSEDGYTF	TGTGCCAGCAGCCTTTCGGAAGATGGCTACACCTTC
TRBV7-2	TRBD2	TRBJ2-3	-	CASSSRLAGRTDTQYF	TGTGCCAGCAGCTCCAGACTAGCGGGCCGCACAGATACGCAGTATTTT
TRBV6-1	-	TRBJ1-2	-	CASSEALTDYGYTF	TGTGCCAGCAGTGAAGCGCTGACGGACTATGGCTACACCTTC
TRBV4-3	-	TRBJ2-2	-	CASSQGRVAATGELFF	TGCGCCAGCAGCCAAGGACGGGTAGCGGCCACCGGGGAGCTGTTTTTT
TRBV9	TRBD2	TRBJ2-1	few	CASRRTSGRGEEQFF	TGTGCCAGCAGAAGGACTAGCGGGAGAGGAGAGGAGCAGTTCTTC
TRBV20-1	TRBD2	TRBJ2-3	-	CSARAPPEAGGPLTDTQYF	TGCAGTGCTAGAGCCCCACCCGAAGCGGGGGGGCCTTTAACAGATACGCAGTATTTT
TRBV5-1	-	TRBJ2-4	-	CASGEDRLAKNIQYF	TGCGCCAGCGGGGAGGATCGCTTGGCCAAAAACATTCAGTACTTC
TRBV5-1	-	TRBJ2-1	-	CASSLSGQPSGEQFF	TGCGCCAGCAGCTTGAGTGGACAGCCTTCAGGTGAGCAGTTCTTC
TRBV5-1	-	TRBJ2-1	-	CASSSIEQEQFF	TGCGCCAGCAGCTCAATTGAGCAGGAGCAGTTCTTC
TRBV7-9	-	TRBJ1-1	few	CASSLGDTRTAEAFF	TGTGCCAGCAGCTTGGGGGACACCAGAACGGCTGAAGCTTTCTTT
TRBV9	TRBD1	TRBJ1-2	-	CASSVLGQANGYTF	TGTGCCAGCAGCGTATTAGGACAGGCAAATGGCTACACCTTC
TRBV5-5	-	TRBJ1-2	-	CASSAAGSDYGYTF	TGTGCCAGCAGCGCCGCCGGGTCAGACTATGGCTACACCTTC
TRBV18	TRBD1	TRBJ2-7	few	CASSPRDSQHEQYF	TGTGCCAGCTCACCAAGGGACAGTCAGCACGAGCAGTACTTC
TRBV12-3/TRBV12-4	-	TRBJ2-3	-	CASRYWIDTQYF	TGTGCCAGCCGATATTGGATAGATACGCAGTATTTT
TRBV5-1	TRBD2	TRBJ2-1	few	CASSLDPGGQKYNEQFF	TGCGCCAGCAGCTTGGATCCGGGGGGGCAGAAATACAATGAGCAGTTCTTC
TRBV7-2	-	TRBJ1-2	few	CASSLEWAGRGYTF	TGTGCCAGCAGCTTAGAGTGGGCAGGGAGGGGCTACACCTTC